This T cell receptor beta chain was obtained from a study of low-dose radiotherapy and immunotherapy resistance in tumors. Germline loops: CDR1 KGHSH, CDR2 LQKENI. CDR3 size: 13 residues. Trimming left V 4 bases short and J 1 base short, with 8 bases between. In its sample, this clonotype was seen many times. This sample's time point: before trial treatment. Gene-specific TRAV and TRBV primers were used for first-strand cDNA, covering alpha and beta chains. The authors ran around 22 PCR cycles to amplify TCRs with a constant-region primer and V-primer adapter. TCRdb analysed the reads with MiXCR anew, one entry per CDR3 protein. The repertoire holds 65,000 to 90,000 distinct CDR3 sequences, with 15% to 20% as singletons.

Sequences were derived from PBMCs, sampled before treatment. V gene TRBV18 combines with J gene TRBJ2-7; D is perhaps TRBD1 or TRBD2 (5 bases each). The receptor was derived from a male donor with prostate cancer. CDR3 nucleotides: TGTGCCAGCTCACGGGACGGGTCCTACGAGCAGTACTTC. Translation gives CASSRDGSYEQYF.